Presented here are 16 T cell receptor beta chains from one specimen sequenced in a study of T cells in Graves' hyperthyroidism and ophthalmopathy. Amplified regions were TCR beta CDR3 sequences from RNA transcripts. The study used the HTBI primer set for a first-round RT-PCR of the TCR CDR3. Each CDR3 protein is one row after TCRdb ran MiXCR on the multiplex PCR reads. This table has some 560,000 distinct CDR3 sequences, around a sixth appearing once. Input material: blood. The receptor source for this set is a woman in her twenties or thirties with Graves' hyperthyroidism.

This clonotype was counted many times. CDR3 sequence: CASSSIQGAGVNEQFF. CDR3 DNA: TGTGCCAGCAGTTCGATACAGGGGGCGGGTGTCAATGAGCAGTTCTTC. The gene calls are TRBV28 and TRBJ2-1, with 9 positions matching TRBD1. Germline CDR1 is MDHEN and CDR2 is SYDVKM. There are 16 residues in the CDR3. V shed 4 bases, J shed 6 bases, and the junction held 10 bases outside the gene matches.

The chain recombines TRBV6-1 with TRBJ1-5; no clear D gene. The CDR3 spans 14 residues. The ends were cut back, 4 bases at V and 6 bases at J, with 13 bases in the middle. Germline V gene sequence: CDR1 MNHNS, CDR2 SASEGT. The CDR3, as DNA: TGTGCCAGCAGTGGGGAGTTTGCAGGTCAGCCCCAGCATTTT. Translating gives CASSGEFAGQPQHF.

This clonotype was detected ten times or more. The V and J genes are TRBV3-1 and TRBJ1-3; possibly TRBD1 for D (5 bases). Germline-derived CDR1 and CDR2 are LGHDT and YNNKEL (reference sequence). V was pared by 0 bases and J by 0 bases, with 18 bases between. The length of the CDR3 is 19 residues. The chain's CDR3 is CASSQDQVIGGSSGNTIYF. CDR3 sequence (DNA): TGTGCCAGCAGCCAAGACCAAGTAATTGGGGGGAGCTCTGGAAACACCATATATTTT.

The CDR3 loop reads CASGFGQQGHEQFF. The CDR3 coding sequence is TGTGCTAGTGGTTTCGGGCAACAGGGCCATGAGCAGTTCTTC. The J gene is TRBJ2-1, the V gene TRBV12-5; D possibly corresponds to TRBD1 (6 bases). In germline, CDR1 is LGHNT, CDR2 FRNRAP. The CDR3 totals 14 residues. V lost 3 bases and J 8 bases, leaving 14 bases between the germline ends. The whole variable domain, remainder taken from reference TRBV12-5 and TRBJ2-1, is DARVTQTPRHKVTEMGQEVTMRCQPILGHNTVFWYRQTMMQGLELLAYFRNRAPLDDSGMPKDRFSAEMPDATLATLKIQPSEPRDSAVYFCASGFGQQGHEQFFGPGTRLTVL.

This clonotype occurred many times. This rearrangement joins TRBV28 to TRBJ1-2, with a weak D call TRBD1 (5 bases). CDR3 size: 15 residues. Looked up from germline, CDR1 is MDHEN and CDR2 is SYDVKM. The V and J ends lost 5 bases and 5 bases respectively, with 18 bases between them. DNA for the CDR3: TGTGCCAGCAGTAAAACGGGGACGACGAAGTATGGCTACACCTTC. Translating it yields CASSKTGTTKYGYTF.

The CDR3 sequence is CASSSSGRASYEQYF. In DNA form, the CDR3 reads TGTGCCAGCAGCAGTAGCGGGAGGGCCTCCTACGAGCAGTACTTC. The V and J genes are TRBV7-2 and TRBJ2-7, with TRBD2 matching 11 bases. This CDR3 comprises 15 residues. Germline V gene sequence: CDR1 SGHTA, CDR2 FQGNSA. The J segment lost 0 bases and the V segment lost 5 bases, leaving 3 bases of the junction unmatched.

The V gene is TRBV19, the J gene TRBJ2-1; D unresolved. The CDR3 sequence is 15 residues long. Germline V gives CDR1 LNHDA, CDR2 SQIVND (reference sequence). V gave up 5 bases and J gave up 3 bases, with 14 bases separating them. DNA of the CDR3: TGTGCCAGTAGTTCCCCTAGTTTCGTCTACAATGAGCAGTTCTTC. Protein product: CASSSPSFVYNEQFF.

Points on this clonotype: This is likely a read error, given that the CDR3 carries no conserved phenylalanine or tryptophan at its end. The genes are TRBV4-1 and TRBJ2-7; no definite D call. The CDR3 is 14 amino acids. CDR1 is MGHRA, CDR2 YSYEKL, per germline. The V end lost 7 bases, the J end lost 2 bases, and 15 bases lay between the germline ends. The CDR3 nucleotides are TGCGCCAGCAAGGCTCGGACGGTGGCCTACGAGCAGTACCTC. It translates to CASKARTVAYEQYL.

The rearrangement uses TRBV24-1 and TRBJ1-2; tentative D call: TRBD1 (5 bases). Trimming shortened V by 7 bases and J by 7 bases, and 12 bases separated the two germline ends. This CDR3 contains 12 residues. Per the germline V gene, CDR1 is KGHDR and CDR2 is SFDVKD. The CDR3 DNA follows: TGTGCCACCAGCTCTCCGGGGGGTGGCTACACCTTC. Protein: CATSSPGGGYTF.

The rearrangement links TRBV18 to TRBJ1-1, with D possibly TRBD1 on 5 matching bases. The CDR3 contains 15 residues. Trimming removed 2 bases from V and 1 base from J, with 11 bases in between. Germline V gene lookup returns CDR1 KGHSH and CDR2 LQKENI. CDR3 in DNA: TGTGCCAGCTCACCAGGGGGGGATAGGAACACTGAAGCTTTCTTT. This sequence encodes CASSPGGDRNTEAFF.

This clonotype was counted many times. The chain combines TRBV18 with TRBJ2-7; D gene unclear. Germline V gene data show CDR1 as KGHSH and CDR2 as LQKENI. The CDR3 loop spans 13 amino acids. V lost 3 bases and J lost 1, with 7 bases in between. The CDR3 region is CASSPEQSYEQYF. The DNA for the CDR3 is TGTGCCAGCTCACCGGAGCAATCCTACGAGCAGTACTTC. Looking up the rest from reference TRBV18 and TRBJ2-7 gives the full variable domain: NAGVMQNPRHLVRRRGQEARLRCSPMKGHSHVYWYRQLPEEGLKFMVYLQKENIIDESGMPKERFSAEFPKEGPSILRIQQVVRGDSAAYFCASSPEQSYEQYFGPGTRLTVT.

CDR3 sequence: CASRLTGADGYTF. The CDR3 nucleotides read TGTGCCAGCAGACTAACAGGGGCAGATGGCTACACCTTC. The chain joins TRBV6-1 to TRBJ1-2, with 7 bases matching TRBD1. The CDR3 loop spans 13 amino acids. The J segment lost 6 bases and the V segment lost 6 bases, leaving 7 bases of the junction unmatched. The germline V gene has CDR1 MNHNS and CDR2 SASEGT.

This chain joins TRBV6-6 and TRBJ2-1, with 11 bases that match TRBD2. This CDR3 contains 16 residues. Germline V lookup: CDR1 MNHNY, CDR2 SVGAGI (reference sequence). Trimming took 2 bases from V and 8 from J; bases not matched to a gene: 8. The CDR3 bases are TGTGCCAGCAGTTACGGGGCTCTAGCGGGAGGTTATGAGCAGTTCTTC. It translates to CASSYGALAGGYEQFF.

This clonotype was counted at least ten times. This chain links TRBV3-1 with TRBJ2-7; 7 bases agree with TRBD1. Per germline, CDR1 LGHDT and CDR2 YNNKEL (reference sequence). Trimming at V came to 0 bases and at J to 6 bases, leaving 5 bases not matched to a gene. The CDR3 has 14 amino acids. CDR3 DNA sequence: TGTGCCAGCAGCCAAGAGGGACAGCTGGTCGAGCAGTACTTC. This translates into CASSQEGQLVEQYF.

In this sample, this clonotype turned up many times. This chain connects TRBV7-3 to TRBJ2-2; D is ambiguous. Trimming shortened V by 1 base and J by 2 bases, and 8 bases separated the two germline ends. This CDR3 comprises 15 residues. Germline V gene lookup returns CDR1 SGHTA and CDR2 FQGTGA. CDR3 coding DNA: TGTGCCAGCAGCTTAAGAGCAGACAACACCGGGGAGCTGTTTTTT. This sequence encodes CASSLRADNTGELFF.

A note on this clonotype: A much larger clone differs from this one at a single base, so this may be a read error. This CDR3 is CASSSQGAPYNEQFF. The CDR3 DNA reads TGTGCCAGCAGTTCCCAGGGGGCCCCCTACAATGAGCAGTTCTTC. The chain recombines TRBV12-3 or TRBV12-4 with TRBJ2-1; 8 bases match TRBD1. The CDR3 is 15 amino acids. V trimming: 4 bases; J trimming: 2 bases; junction bases outside the gene matches: 4.